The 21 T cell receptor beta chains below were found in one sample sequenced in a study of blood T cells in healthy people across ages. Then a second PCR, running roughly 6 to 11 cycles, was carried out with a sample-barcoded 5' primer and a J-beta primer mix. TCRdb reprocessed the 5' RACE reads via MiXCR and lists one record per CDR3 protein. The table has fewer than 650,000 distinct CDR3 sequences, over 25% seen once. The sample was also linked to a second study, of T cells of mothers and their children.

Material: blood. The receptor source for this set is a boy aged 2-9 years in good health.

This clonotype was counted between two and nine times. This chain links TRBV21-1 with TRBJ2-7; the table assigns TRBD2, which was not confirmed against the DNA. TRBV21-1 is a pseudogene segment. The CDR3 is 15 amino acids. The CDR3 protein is CASSKILASGRAGGF. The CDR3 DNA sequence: TGTGCCAGCAGCAAAATTTTGGCTAGCGGGAGGGCCGGGGGTTTC.

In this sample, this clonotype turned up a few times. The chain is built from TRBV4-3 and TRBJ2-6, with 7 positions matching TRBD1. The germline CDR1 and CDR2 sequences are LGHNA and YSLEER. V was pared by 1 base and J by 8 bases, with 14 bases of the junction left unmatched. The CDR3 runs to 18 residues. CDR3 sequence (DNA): TGCGCCAGCAGCCAAGTATGGACAGGCTCCCCCTTGACCAACGTCCTGACTTTC. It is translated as CASSQVWTGSPLTNVLTF.

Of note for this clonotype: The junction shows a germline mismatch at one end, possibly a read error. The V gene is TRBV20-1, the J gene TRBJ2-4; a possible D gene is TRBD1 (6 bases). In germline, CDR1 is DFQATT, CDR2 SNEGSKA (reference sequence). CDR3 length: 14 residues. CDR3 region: CSARGGVTKNIQYF. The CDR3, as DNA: TGCAGTGCAAGAGGGGGAGTGACCAAAAACATTCAGTACTTC.

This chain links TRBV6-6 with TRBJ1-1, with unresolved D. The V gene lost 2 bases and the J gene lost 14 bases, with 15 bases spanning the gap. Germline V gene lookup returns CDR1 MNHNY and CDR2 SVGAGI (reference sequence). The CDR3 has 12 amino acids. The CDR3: CASSYRFGVKFF. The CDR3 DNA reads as TGTGCCAGCAGTTACCGGTTTGGGGTTAAGTTCTTT.

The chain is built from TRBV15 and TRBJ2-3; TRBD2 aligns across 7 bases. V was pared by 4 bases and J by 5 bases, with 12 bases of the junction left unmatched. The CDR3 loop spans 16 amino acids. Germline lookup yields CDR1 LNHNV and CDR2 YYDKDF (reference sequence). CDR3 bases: TGTGCCACCAGCACACGTCGGGAGGCCGGTAAAGATACGCAGTATTTT. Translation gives CATSTRREAGKDTQYF.

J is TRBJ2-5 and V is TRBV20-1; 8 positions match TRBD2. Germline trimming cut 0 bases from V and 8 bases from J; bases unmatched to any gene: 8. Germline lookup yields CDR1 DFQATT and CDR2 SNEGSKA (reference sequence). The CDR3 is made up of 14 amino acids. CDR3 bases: TGCAGTGCTAGAGAAGGGACTAGTCATCCCACCCAGTACTTC. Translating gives CSAREGTSHPTQYF.

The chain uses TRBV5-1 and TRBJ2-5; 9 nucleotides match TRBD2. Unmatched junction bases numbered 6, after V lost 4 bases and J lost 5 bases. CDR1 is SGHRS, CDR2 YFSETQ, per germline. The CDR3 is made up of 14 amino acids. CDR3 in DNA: TGCGCCAGCAGCGGGGGACTAGCAACGGAGACCCAGTACTTC. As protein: CASSGGLATETQYF.

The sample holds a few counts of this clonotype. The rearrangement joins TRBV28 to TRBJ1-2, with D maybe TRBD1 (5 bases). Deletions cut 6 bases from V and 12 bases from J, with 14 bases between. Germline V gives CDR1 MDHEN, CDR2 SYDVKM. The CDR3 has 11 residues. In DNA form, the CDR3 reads TGTGCCAGCAGGTCAGGGTCTGGAAACACCTTC. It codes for CASRSGSGNTF.

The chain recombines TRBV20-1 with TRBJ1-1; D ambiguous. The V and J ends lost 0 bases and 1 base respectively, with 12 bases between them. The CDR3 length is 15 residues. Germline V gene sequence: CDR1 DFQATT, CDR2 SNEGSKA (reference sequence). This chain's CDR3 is CSAREGGRSNTEAFF. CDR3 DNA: TGCAGTGCTAGAGAAGGAGGGCGATCGAACACTGAAGCTTTCTTT.

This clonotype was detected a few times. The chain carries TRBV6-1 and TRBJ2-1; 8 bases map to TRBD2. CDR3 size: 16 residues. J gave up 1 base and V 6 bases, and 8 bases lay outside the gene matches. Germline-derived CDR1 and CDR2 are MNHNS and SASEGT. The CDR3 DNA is TGTGCCAGCAGCACTGCGGTAGCGGGGTCCTACAATGAGCAGTTCTTC. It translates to CASSTAVAGSYNEQFF.

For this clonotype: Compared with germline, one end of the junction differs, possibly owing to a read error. The CDR3 nucleotides are TGCAGCGTTCAAGACCGGGACTCCACCTACGAGCAGTACTTC. Residues: CSVQDRDSTYEQYF. The chain carries TRBV29-1 and TRBJ2-7, with D tentatively TRBD2 (6 bases). The CDR3 is 14 amino acids. Germline lookup yields CDR1 SQVTM and CDR2 ANQGSEA.

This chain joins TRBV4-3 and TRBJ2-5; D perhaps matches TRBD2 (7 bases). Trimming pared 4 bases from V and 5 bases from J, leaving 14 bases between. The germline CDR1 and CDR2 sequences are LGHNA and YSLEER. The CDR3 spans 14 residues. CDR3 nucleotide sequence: TGCGCCAGCAGCCGACAGGTGGGAGGGGAGACCCAGTACTTC. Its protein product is CASSRQVGGETQYF.

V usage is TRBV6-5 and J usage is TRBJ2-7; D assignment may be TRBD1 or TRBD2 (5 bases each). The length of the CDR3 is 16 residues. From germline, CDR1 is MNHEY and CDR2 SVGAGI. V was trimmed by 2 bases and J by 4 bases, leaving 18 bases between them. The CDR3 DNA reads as TGTGCCAGCAGTTACCTAAGGGACGGCCTAACGTACGAGCAGTACTTC. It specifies CASSYLRDGLTYEQYF.

CDR3 region: CASSPLRGGDYEQYF. CDR3 sequence (DNA): TGTGCCAGCAGTCCCCTGAGGGGGGGGGACTACGAGCAGTACTTC. The rearrangement joins TRBV12-3 or TRBV12-4 to TRBJ2-7; tentative D call: TRBD2 (7 bases). The V and J ends lost 5 bases and 3 bases respectively, with 17 bases between them. The CDR3 spans 15 residues.

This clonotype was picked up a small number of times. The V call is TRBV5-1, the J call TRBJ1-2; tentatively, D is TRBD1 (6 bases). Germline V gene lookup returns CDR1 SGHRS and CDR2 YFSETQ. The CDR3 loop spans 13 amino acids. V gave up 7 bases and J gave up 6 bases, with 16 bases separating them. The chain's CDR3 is CASGDRHYHGYTF. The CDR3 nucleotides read TGCGCCAGCGGCGACAGGCACTACCATGGCTACACCTTC.

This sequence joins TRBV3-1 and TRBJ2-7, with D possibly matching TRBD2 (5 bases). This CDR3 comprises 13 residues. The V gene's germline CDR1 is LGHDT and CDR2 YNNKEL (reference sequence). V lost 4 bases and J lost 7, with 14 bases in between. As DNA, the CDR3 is TGTGCCAGCAGCCCAAGGACTCGAGGGGAGCAGTACTTC. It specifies CASSPRTRGEQYF.

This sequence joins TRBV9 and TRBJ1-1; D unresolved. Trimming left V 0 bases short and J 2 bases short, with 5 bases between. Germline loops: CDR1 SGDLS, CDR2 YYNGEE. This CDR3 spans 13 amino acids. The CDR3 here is CASSVEINTEAFF. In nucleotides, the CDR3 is TGTGCCAGCAGCGTAGAGATTAACACTGAAGCTTTCTTT. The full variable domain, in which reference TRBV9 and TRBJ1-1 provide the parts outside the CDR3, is DSGVTQTPKHLITATGQRVTLRCSPRSGDLSVYWYQQSLDQGLQFLIQYYNGEERAKGNILERFSAQQFPDLHSELNLSSLELGDSALYFCASSVEINTEAFFGQGTRLTVV.

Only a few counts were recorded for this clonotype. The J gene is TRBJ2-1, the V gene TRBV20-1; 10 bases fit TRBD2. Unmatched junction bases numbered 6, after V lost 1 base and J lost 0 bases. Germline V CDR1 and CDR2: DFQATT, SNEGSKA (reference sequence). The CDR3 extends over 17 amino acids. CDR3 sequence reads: CSARGLAGARSYNEQFF. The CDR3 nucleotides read TGCAGTGCTAGAGGTCTAGCGGGGGCCCGCTCCTACAATGAGCAGTTCTTC.

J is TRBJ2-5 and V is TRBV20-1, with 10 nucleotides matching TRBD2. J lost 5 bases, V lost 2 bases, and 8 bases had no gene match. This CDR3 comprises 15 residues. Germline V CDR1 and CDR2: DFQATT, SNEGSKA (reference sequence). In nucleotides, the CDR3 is TGCAGTGCTAGATGGCTAGCGGGAGCTGGTGAGACCCAGTACTTC. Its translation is CSARWLAGAGETQYF.

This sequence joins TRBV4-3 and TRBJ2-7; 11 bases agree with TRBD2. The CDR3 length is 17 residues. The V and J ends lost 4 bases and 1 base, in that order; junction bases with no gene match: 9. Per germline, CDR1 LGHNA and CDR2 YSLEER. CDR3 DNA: TGCGCCAGCAGCCCGCTGGGTAGCGGGAGGGGTTCCTACGAGCAGTACTTC. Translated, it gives CASSPLGSGRGSYEQYF.

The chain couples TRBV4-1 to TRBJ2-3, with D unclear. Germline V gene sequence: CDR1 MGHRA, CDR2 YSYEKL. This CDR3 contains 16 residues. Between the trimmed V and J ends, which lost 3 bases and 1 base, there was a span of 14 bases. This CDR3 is CASSQVSRGGTDTQYF. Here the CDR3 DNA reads TGCGCCAGCAGCCAGGTCTCTCGTGGCGGCACAGATACGCAGTATTTT.